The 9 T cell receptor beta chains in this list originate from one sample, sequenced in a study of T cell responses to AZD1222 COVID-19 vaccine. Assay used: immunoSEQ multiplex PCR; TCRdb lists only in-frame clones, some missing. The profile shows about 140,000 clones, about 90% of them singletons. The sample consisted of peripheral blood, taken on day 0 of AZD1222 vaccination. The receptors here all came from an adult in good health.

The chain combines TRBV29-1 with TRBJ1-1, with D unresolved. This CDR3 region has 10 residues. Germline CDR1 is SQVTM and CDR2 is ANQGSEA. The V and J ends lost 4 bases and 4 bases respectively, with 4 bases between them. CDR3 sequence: CSVVPTEAFF. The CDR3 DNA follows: TGCAGCGTTGTGCCCACTGAAGCTTTCTTT.

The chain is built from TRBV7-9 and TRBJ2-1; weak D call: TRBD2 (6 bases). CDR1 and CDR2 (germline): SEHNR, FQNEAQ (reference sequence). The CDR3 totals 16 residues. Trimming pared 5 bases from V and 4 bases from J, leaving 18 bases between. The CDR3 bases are TGTGCCAGCAGCCCCACGTCGGGCGGGACTTACAATGAGCAGTTCTTC. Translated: CASSPTSGGTYNEQFF. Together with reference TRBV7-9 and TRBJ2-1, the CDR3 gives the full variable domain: DTGVSQNPRHKITKRGQNVTFRCDPISEHNRLYWYRQTLGQGPEFLTYFQNEAQLEKSRLLSDRFSAERPKGSFSTLEIQRTEQGDSAMYLCASSPTSGGTYNEQFFGPGTRLTVL.

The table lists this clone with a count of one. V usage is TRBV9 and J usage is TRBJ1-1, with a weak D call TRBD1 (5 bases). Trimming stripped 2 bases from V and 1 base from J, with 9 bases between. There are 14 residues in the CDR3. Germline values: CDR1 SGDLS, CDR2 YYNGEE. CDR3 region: CASSVAGRNTEAFF. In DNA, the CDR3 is TGTGCCAGCAGCGTCGCGGGACGGAACACTGAAGCTTTCTTT.

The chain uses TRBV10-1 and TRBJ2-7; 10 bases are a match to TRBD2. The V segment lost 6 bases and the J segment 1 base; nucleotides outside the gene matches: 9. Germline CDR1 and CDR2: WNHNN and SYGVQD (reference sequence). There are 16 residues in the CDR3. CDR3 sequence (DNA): TGCGCCAGCAGCGGACTAGCGGAGGGGGGTTCCTACGAGCAGTACTTC. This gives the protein CASSGLAEGGSYEQYF.

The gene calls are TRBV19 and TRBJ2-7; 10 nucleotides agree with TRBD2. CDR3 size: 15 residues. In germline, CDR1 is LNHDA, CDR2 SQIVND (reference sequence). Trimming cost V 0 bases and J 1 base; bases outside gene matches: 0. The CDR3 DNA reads TGTGCCAGTAGTATAGATAGCGGGAGGTCCTACGAGCAGTACTTC. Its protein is CASSIDSGRSYEQYF.

The DNA of the CDR3 is TGTGCCAGCAGCCGGGACAGGGGGGTCTATGGCTACACCTTC. Its translation is CASSRDRGVYGYTF. This chain connects TRBV5-6 to TRBJ1-2, with TRBD1 identical over 11 bases. There are 14 residues in the CDR3. Trimming took 4 bases from V and 4 from J; bases not matched to a gene: 3. Germline V gene sequence: CDR1 SGHDT, CDR2 YYEEEE.

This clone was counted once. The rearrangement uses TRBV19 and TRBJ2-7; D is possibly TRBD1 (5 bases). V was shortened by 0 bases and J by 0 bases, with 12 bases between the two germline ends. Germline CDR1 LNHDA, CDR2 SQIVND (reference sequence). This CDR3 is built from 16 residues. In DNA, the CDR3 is TGTGCCAGTAGTATAGAGGGCAGGGAAGGCTCCTACGAGCAGTACTTC. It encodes CASSIEGREGSYEQYF.

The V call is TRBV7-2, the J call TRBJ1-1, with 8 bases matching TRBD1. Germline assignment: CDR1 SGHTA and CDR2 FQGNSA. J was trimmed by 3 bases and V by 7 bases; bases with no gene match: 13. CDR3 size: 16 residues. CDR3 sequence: CASKTAGGISYTEAFF. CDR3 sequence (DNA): TGTGCCAGCAAAACGGCAGGGGGCATATCGTACACTGAAGCTTTCTTT. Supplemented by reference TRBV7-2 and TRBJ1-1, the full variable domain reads GAGVSQSPSNKVTEKGKDVELRCDPISGHTALYWYRQSLGQGLEFLIYFQGNSAPDKSGLPSDRFSAERTGGSVSTLTIQRTQQEDSAVYLCASKTAGGISYTEAFFGQGTRLTVV.

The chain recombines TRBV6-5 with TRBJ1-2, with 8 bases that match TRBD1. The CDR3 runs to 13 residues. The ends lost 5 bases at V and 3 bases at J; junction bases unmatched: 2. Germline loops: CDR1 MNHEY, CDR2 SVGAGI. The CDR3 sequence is CASSPDRDYGYTF. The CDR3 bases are TGTGCCAGCAGTCCGGACAGGGACTATGGCTACACCTTC.